Listed below are T cell receptor beta chains from one sample, sequenced in a study of T-cell memory formation after mild COVID-19. Via MiXCR, TCRdb re-called the 5' RACE reads, giving one row per CDR3 protein. The sample holds 300,000 to 350,000 distinct CDR3 sequences; around 19% are singletons and the top ten take roughly 21%. Specimen: PBMCs or a T cell subset sorted from them (not recorded which). The source of these receptors is a man younger than 35 who had mild COVID-19 (a few samples of this study predate the infection). Cell type and time point are not known. Both conserved end residues are part of each CDR3. The D gene is left open where the match is weak. Part of the rows lack a size; the others show once, few, many or a class for expanded clones.

few	15	NA	TRBV5-1	TRBJ2-1	CASSLTGGRRDEQFF	TGCGCCAGCAGCTTGACGGGCGGTCGGCGGGATGAGCAGTTCTTC
NA	14	NA	TRBV7-3	TRBJ2-5	CASSLTKASETQYF	TGTGCCAGCAGCTTAACGAAGGCGAGCGAGACCCAGTACTTC
NA	12	NA	TRBV20-1	TRBJ1-2	CSARNQGNGYTF	TGCAGTGCCCGGAACCAGGGGAATGGCTACACCTTC
few	15	NA	TRBV4-3	TRBJ2-2	CANLLNRRRTGELFF	TGCGCCAACCTACTTAATAGAAGGCGCACCGGGGAGCTGTTTTTT
few	15	TRBD2	TRBV20-1	TRBJ2-3	CSASGAGGSTDTQYF	TGCAGTGCTAGTGGAGCGGGGGGCTCCACAGATACGCAGTATTTT
NA	14	TRBD1	TRBV2	TRBJ1-1	CASSGDREDTEAFF	TGTGCCAGCAGCGGAGACAGGGAGGACACTGAAGCTTTCTTT
few	16	TRBD1	TRBV10-3	TRBJ1-2	CAITERGQIGSDGYTF	TGTGCCATCACCGAAAGGGGACAGATCGGTTCTGATGGCTACACCTTC
NA	12	NA	TRBV19	TRBJ2-2	CASSTRNGELFF	TGTGCCAGTAGTACTCGGAACGGGGAGCTGTTTTTT
NA	15	NA	TRBV4-3	TRBJ2-5	CASSQDLRGKETQYF	TGCGCCAGCAGCCAAGATTTACGAGGTAAAGAGACCCAGTACTTC
NA	15	NA	TRBV6-5	TRBJ2-7	CASSYSGGLSYEQYF	TGTGCCAGCAGTTACTCGGGGGGGCTCTCCTACGAGCAGTACTTC
once	16	TRBD2	TRBV15	TRBJ2-3	CATSRYSRGGTDTQYF	TGTGCCACCAGCAGGTACTCGCGGGGGGGCACAGATACGCAGTATTTT
NA	15	NA	TRBV9	TRBJ2-1	CASSVVGVGGNEQFF	TGTGCCAGCAGCGTTGTCGGTGTGGGGGGCAATGAGCAGTTCTTC
NA	14	NA	TRBV4-3	TRBJ2-2	CASSQDFWAGELFF	TGCGCCAGCAGCCAAGATTTTTGGGCCGGGGAGCTGTTTTTT
few	13	NA	TRBV5-4	TRBJ1-5	CASSLGPPQPQHF	TGTGCCAGCAGCTTGGGGCCTCCCCAGCCCCAGCATTTT
NA	13	NA	TRBV6-4	TRBJ1-1	CASSQQGGTEAFF	TGTGCCAGCAGTCAACAGGGTGGCACTGAAGCTTTCTTT
NA	14	NA	TRBV7-3	TRBJ1-1	CASSPGWVNTEAFF	TGTGCCAGCAGCCCCGGGTGGGTGAACACTGAAGCTTTCTTT
few	17	TRBD1	TRBV5-1	TRBJ2-6	CASSRQGSNSGANVLTF	TGCGCCAGCAGCCGACAGGGATCGAACTCTGGGGCCAACGTCCTGACTTTC
few	16	NA	TRBV5-1	TRBJ2-3	CASSLEQGLNTDTQYF	TGCGCCAGCAGCTTGGAACAGGGATTGAACACAGATACGCAGTATTTT
many	16	TRBD2	TRBV7-2	TRBJ2-3	CASRTQASGGADTQYF	TGTGCCAGCAGAACTCAAGCTAGCGGGGGTGCAGATACGCAGTATTTT
NA	14	NA	TRBV5-1	TRBJ2-3	CASSLSRDPDTQYF	TGCGCCAGCAGCTTGTCCCGTGACCCAGATACGCAGTATTTT
NA	15	NA	TRBV13	TRBJ2-7	CASSSLRDGLWGQYF	TGTGCCAGCAGCTCCCTCCGGGACGGATTATGGGGGCAGTACTTC
few	14	NA	TRBV30	TRBJ1-6	CAWGLGVLNSPLHF	TGTGCCTGGGGACTGGGGGTGCTCAATTCACCCCTCCACTTT
NA	15	TRBD1	TRBV7-3	TRBJ1-1	CASSITGEMNTEAFF	TGTGCCAGCAGCATAACAGGGGAAATGAACACTGAAGCTTTCTTT
NA	15	TRBD1	TRBV10-3	TRBJ2-2	CAISELDRVAGELFF	TGTGCCATCAGTGAATTGGACAGGGTGGCCGGGGAGCTGTTTTTT
NA	15	TRBD1	TRBV4-3	TRBJ2-5	CASSSRQGRAETQYF	TGCGCCAGCAGCAGCCGACAGGGACGGGCGGAGACCCAGTACTTC
few	14	TRBD1	TRBV6-5	TRBJ2-1	CASSRMGQHNEQFF	TGTGCCAGCAGTCGAATGGGACAGCACAATGAGCAGTTCTTC
NA	15	TRBD2	TRBV5-6	TRBJ2-1	CASSFVLAGGPEQFF	TGTGCCAGCAGCTTTGTTCTAGCGGGGGGGCCTGAGCAGTTCTTC
few	15	NA	TRBV15	TRBJ2-1	CATSGGTTGGGEQFF	TGTGCCACCAGCGGGGGGACGACCGGAGGGGGTGAGCAGTTCTTC
NA	16	NA	TRBV19	TRBJ1-2	CASSAPGATPYYGYTF	TGTGCCAGTAGTGCACCGGGAGCTACCCCATACTATGGCTACACCTTC
many	14	NA	TRBV18	TRBJ2-1	CASSEVRSYNEQFF	TGTGCCAGCTCGGAGGTCAGATCCTACAATGAGCAGTTCTTC
few	15	TRBD1	TRBV24-1	TRBJ2-3	CATSATGGAGDTQYF	TGTGCCACCAGTGCAACAGGGGGCGCGGGTGATACGCAGTATTTT